The next 30 T cell receptor beta chains were all read from a single sample in a study of blood T cell repertoires in COVID-19. The protocol was immunoSEQ multiplex PCR, while the TCRdb copy is restricted to in-frame clones and leaves out a portion. The table records 190,000 or so clones, around 88% of them present only once. Sequenced: PBMCs or T cells enriched from blood (not recorded which). The origin of the receptors is a woman aged 25 to 45 who had recovered from COVID-19.

The rearrangement links TRBV2 to TRBJ1-6; tentative D call: TRBD1 (5 bases). The CDR3 consists of 16 residues. CDR1 SNHLY and CDR2 FYNNEI come from the germline V gene. Trimming left V 8 bases short and J 7 bases short, with 21 bases between. The CDR3 reads CASLKDTGGGNSPLHF. The CDR3 DNA reads TGTGCCAGCCTAAAAGACACCGGCGGGGGAAATTCACCCCTCCACTTT.

The rearrangement links TRBV21-1 to TRBJ1-1; the table gives TRBD1 as D, unverified against the DNA. TRBV21-1 is listed as a pseudogene. CDR3 length: 13 amino acids. CDR3 coding DNA: TGTGCCAGCAGTAACCAGGGGAACACTGAAGCTTTCTTT. It yields the protein CASSNQGNTEAFF.

The chain carries TRBV3-1 (or the pseudogene TRBV3-2) and TRBJ2-7; D perhaps matches TRBD2 (7 bases). This CDR3 is built from 14 residues. V lost 1 base and J lost 7, with 14 bases in between. Germline CDR1 is LGHDT and CDR2 is YNNKEL (reference sequence). The CDR3 protein is CASSQGQGRGEQYF. CDR3 DNA: TGTGCCAGCAGCCAAGGCCAGGGGAGGGGTGAGCAGTACTTC.

This clone was recorded once. The chain links TRBV18 to TRBJ2-3, with a possible D match to TRBD2 (5 bases). The CDR3 spans 16 residues. Germline V gene lookup returns CDR1 KGHSH and CDR2 LQKENI. Deletions cut 0 bases from V and 2 bases from J, with 12 bases between. The CDR3 DNA sequence: TGTGCCAGCTCACCACCACCCGAGGGTTACACAGATACGCAGTATTTT. Translated, it gives CASSPPPEGYTDTQYF.

J is TRBJ1-6 and V is TRBV5-6; the D gene is possibly TRBD1 (5 bases). V lost 6 bases, J lost 5 bases, and 15 bases lay in between. This CDR3 region has 15 residues. Germline CDR1 is SGHDT and CDR2 is YYEEEE. In DNA, the CDR3 is TGTGCCAGCACCCGAAGGGGTTTCAATAATTCACCCCTCCACTTT. This codes for CASTRRGFNNSPLHF.

CDR3 DNA: TGTGCCAGCAGCTTATTGGCGGGAGGGCCGGGAGATACGCAGTATTTT. Residues: CASSLLAGGPGDTQYF. This rearrangement joins TRBV7-3 to TRBJ2-3; the match to TRBD2 covers 9 bases. Germline V lookup: CDR1 SGHTA, CDR2 FQGTGA. The CDR3 spans 16 residues. Germline trimming cut 2 bases from V and 5 bases from J; bases unmatched to any gene: 8. Filled out from reference TRBV7-3 and TRBJ2-3, the complete variable domain reads GAGVSQTPSNKVTEKGKYVELRCDPISGHTALYWYRQSLGQGPEFLIYFQGTGAADDSGLPNDRFFAVRPEGSVSTLKIQRTERGDSAVYLCASSLLAGGPGDTQYFGPGTRLTVL.

About this clone: Mismatch with germline at one junction end may stem from a read error. This chain connects TRBV7-9 to TRBJ1-1, with D possibly matching TRBD1 (6 bases). The germline V gene has CDR1 SEHNR and CDR2 FQNEAQ (reference sequence). The CDR3 length is 12 residues. CDR3 bases: TGTGCCAGCAGCTTAGGTGACAAACTAGACAGGTTT. This translates into CASSLGDKLDRF.

This chain links TRBV29-1 with TRBJ1-1; 9 bases align to TRBD1. The V gene's germline CDR1 is SQVTM and CDR2 ANQGSEA. This CDR3 has 14 residues. V trimming: 6 bases; J trimming: 4 bases; junction bases outside the gene matches: 9. Written as DNA, the CDR3 is TGCAGCGTAACCAGCGAGGACAGGGGCACTGAAGCTTTCTTT. As protein: CSVTSEDRGTEAFF. Full variable domain (rest looked up from reference TRBV29-1 and TRBJ1-1): SAVISQKPSRDICQRGTSLTIQCQVDSQVTMMFWYRQQPGQSLTLIATANQGSEATYESGFVIDKFPISRPNLTFSTLTVSNMSPEDSSIYLCSVTSEDRGTEAFFGQGTRLTVV.

This clone was recorded a few times. The chain carries TRBV5-1 and TRBJ2-7; a possible D gene is TRBD1 (6 bases). The germline V and J ends were trimmed by 0 bases and 3 bases, with 10 bases remaining between them. CDR3 length equals 14 residues. Germline CDR1 SGHRS, CDR2 YFSETQ. This chain's CDR3 is CASSLGQENYEQYF. In DNA, the CDR3 is TGCGCCAGCAGCTTGGGACAGGAGAACTACGAGCAGTACTTC.

J is TRBJ2-7 and V is TRBV2; D possibly corresponds to TRBD1 (5 bases). Germline V lookup: CDR1 SNHLY, CDR2 FYNNEI. V dropped 4 bases and J dropped 3 bases, with 7 bases sitting between them. The CDR3 is made up of 12 amino acids. The chain's CDR3 is CASSGQNYEQYF. The CDR3 DNA reads TGTGCCAGCAGTGGACAGAACTACGAGCAGTACTTC.

The chain is built from TRBV9 and TRBJ2-3; 7 bases are a match to TRBD2. The CDR3 sequence is 16 residues long. Germline V gene sequence: CDR1 SGDLS, CDR2 YYNGEE. The V segment lost 3 bases and the J segment 1 base; nucleotides outside the gene matches: 8. CDR3 in DNA: TGTGCCAGCAGCGACCCCATGGCGGGGGGCACAGATACGCAGTATTTT. It encodes CASSDPMAGGTDTQYF.

This clone appeared a single time. V usage is TRBV27 and J usage is TRBJ2-3; 11 nucleotides align to TRBD2. The V gene's germline CDR1 is MNHEY and CDR2 SMNVEV (reference sequence). The CDR3 length is 17 residues. Trimming at V came to 1 base and at J to 6 bases, leaving 9 bases not matched to a gene. The CDR3 sequence: CASSLWVSGRAKDTQYF. CDR3 sequence (DNA): TGTGCCAGCAGTTTATGGGTTAGCGGGAGGGCCAAGGATACGCAGTATTTT.

The chain is built from TRBV2 and TRBJ2-7, with a tentative D call TRBD2 (5 bases). The V gene's germline CDR1 is SNHLY and CDR2 FYNNEI. This CDR3 has 16 residues. Deletions cut 5 bases from V and 2 bases from J, with 19 bases between. The CDR3 loop is CASSPTPTRLTYEQYF. The CDR3 nucleotides read TGTGCCAGCAGTCCGACGCCTACTAGGCTTACCTACGAGCAGTACTTC.

The rearrangement joins TRBV25-1 to TRBJ2-7; 9 bases map to TRBD2. The CDR3 consists of 14 residues. Germline V gene lookup returns CDR1 MGHDK and CDR2 SYGVNS. With 7 bases clipped from V and 3 bases from J, the junction kept 7 bases outside the gene matches. The CDR3 spells CASTRSGSHYEQYF. The CDR3 region has the DNA TGTGCCAGCACCCGTAGCGGGAGCCACTACGAGCAGTACTTC.

The gene calls are TRBV20-1 and TRBJ2-3; 11 bases are shared with TRBD2. Looked up from germline, CDR1 is DFQATT and CDR2 is SNEGSKA (reference sequence). Trimming removed 3 bases from V and 4 bases from J; junction bases left unmatched: 6. This CDR3 is built from 15 residues. The CDR3 sequence: CSASRSGRVADTQYF. The DNA for the CDR3 is TGCAGTGCTAGTCGTAGCGGGAGGGTGGCAGATACGCAGTATTTT.

The CDR3 is CASSPRGGSPWEKLFF. The CDR3 DNA is TGTGCCAGCTCACCACGAGGGGGAAGCCCCTGGGAAAAACTGTTTTTT. The chain carries TRBV18 and TRBJ1-4, with TRBD1 as a possible D gene (6 bases). Germline V gene lookup returns CDR1 KGHSH and CDR2 LQKENI. The CDR3 is 16 residues long. The V end lost 1 base, the J end lost 8 bases, and 17 bases lay between the germline ends. The full variable domain, rest sourced from reference TRBV18 and TRBJ1-4, is NAGVMQNPRHLVRRRGQEARLRCSPMKGHSHVYWYRQLPEEGLKFMVYLQKENIIDESGMPKERFSAEFPKEGPSILRIQQVVRGDSAAYFCASSPRGGSPWEKLFFGSGTQLSVL.

This clone was counted at least ten times. The chain has TRBV6-4 and TRBJ2-2, with 12 bases identical to TRBD2. CDR3 length: 16 amino acids. CDR1 and CDR2 from the germline V gene are MRHNA and SNTAGT. Trimming cost V 6 bases and J 3 bases; bases outside gene matches: 5. CDR3 residues: CASSATSGSDTGELFF. The CDR3 DNA sequence: TGTGCCAGCAGCGCGACTAGCGGGAGTGACACCGGGGAGCTGTTTTTT.

This clone was found once. The chain recombines TRBV29-1 with TRBJ2-1; no firm D call. The CDR3 sequence is 13 residues long. From germline, CDR1 is SQVTM and CDR2 ANQGSEA. The germline V and J ends were trimmed by 7 bases and 7 bases, with 17 bases remaining between them. The CDR3 is CSAQVVVSNEQFF. CDR3 DNA sequence: TGCAGCGCCCAGGTGGTCGTGTCGAATGAGCAGTTCTTC.

This rearrangement joins TRBV28 to TRBJ1-1; D gene ambiguous. CDR1 is MDHEN, CDR2 SYDVKM, per germline. The CDR3 is 15 residues long. Trimming shortened V by 1 base and J by 0 bases, and 9 bases separated the two germline ends. The CDR3 DNA is TGTGCCAGCAGTTTATTATCAGGAATGAACACTGAAGCTTTCTTT. Encoded protein: CASSLLSGMNTEAFF.

V gene TRBV2 combines with J gene TRBJ1-1; D remains ambiguous. Germline CDR1 is SNHLY and CDR2 is FYNNEI. The V and J ends lost 1 base and 8 bases respectively, with 8 bases between them. The CDR3 is made up of 12 amino acids. The CDR3 region is CASSEEQTEAFF. In nucleotides, the CDR3 is TGTGCCAGCAGTGAAGAGCAGACAGAAGCTTTCTTT.

V and J are TRBV7-8 and TRBJ1-2, with D possibly matching TRBD1 (5 bases). CDR3 length: 15 residues. V gave up 6 bases and J gave up 4 bases, with 18 bases separating them. Germline CDR1 is SGHVS and CDR2 is FQNEAQ. CDR3 amino acids: CASRPLGPAGYGYTF. As DNA, the CDR3 is TGTGCCAGCAGACCGTTGGGACCAGCGGGCTATGGCTACACCTTC.

The chain links TRBV28 to TRBJ2-5, with 7 nucleotides matching TRBD1. Germline trimming cut 1 base from V and 3 bases from J; bases unmatched to any gene: 8. Germline V gives CDR1 MDHEN, CDR2 SYDVKM. The CDR3 runs 16 residues. The CDR3 sequence: CASSLSRTGVEETQYF. The CDR3 DNA sequence: TGTGCCAGCAGTTTATCACGGACAGGCGTCGAAGAGACCCAGTACTTC. Filled out from reference TRBV28 and TRBJ2-5, the complete variable domain reads DVKVTQSSRYLVKRTGEKVFLECVQDMDHENMFWYRQDPGLGLRLIYFSYDVKMKEKGDIPEGYSVSREKKERFSLILESASTNQTSMYLCASSLSRTGVEETQYFGPGTRLLVL.

The chain combines TRBV5-4 with TRBJ2-1; D might be TRBD2 (5 bases). Trimming removed 4 bases at V and 7 bases at J, with 12 bases between. The CDR3 consists of 13 residues. In germline, CDR1 is SGHNT, CDR2 YYREEE (reference sequence). The CDR3 DNA reads as TGTGCCAGCAGCCAGTCTCTAGCAAATGAGCAGTTCTTC. Translated, it gives CASSQSLANEQFF.

The chain is built from TRBV28 and TRBJ1-5; D remains ambiguous. Trimming pared 2 bases from V and 4 bases from J, leaving 9 bases between. CDR1 and CDR2 from the germline V gene are MDHEN and SYDVKM. The CDR3 loop spans 14 amino acids. CDR3 bases: TGTGCCAGCAGTTTAGGGTCCAGGAATCAGCCCCAGCATTTT. It specifies CASSLGSRNQPQHF.

The V and J genes are TRBV7-9 and TRBJ2-3, with 7 bases that match TRBD2. The CDR3 is made up of 15 amino acids. V dropped 1 base and J dropped 6; count of bases not matched to a gene: 7. The germline V gene encodes CDR1 SEHNR and CDR2 FQNEAQ (reference sequence). The CDR3 sequence: CASSLGTGGFDTQYF. CDR3 coding DNA: TGTGCCAGCAGCTTAGGGACGGGAGGTTTCGATACGCAGTATTTT.

The chain uses TRBV30 and TRBJ1-5; D remains unclear. The CDR3 runs to 14 residues. The V end lost 3 bases, the J end lost 2 bases, and 11 bases lay between the germline ends. The germline V gene has CDR1 GTSNPN and CDR2 SVGIG (reference sequence). The CDR3 loop is CAWRKAWGNQPQHF. The CDR3 DNA reads TGTGCCTGGAGGAAAGCGTGGGGCAATCAGCCCCAGCATTTT. The full variable domain, completed using reference TRBV30 and TRBJ1-5, is SQTIHQWPATLVQPVGSPLSLECTVEGTSNPNLYWYRQAAGRGLQLLFYSVGIGQISSEVPQNLSASRPQDRQFILSSKKLLLSDSGFYLCAWRKAWGNQPQHFGDGTRLSIL.

There are a few counts of this clone. The genes are TRBV29-1 and TRBJ2-7; D remains ambiguous. Germline-derived CDR1 and CDR2 are SQVTM and ANQGSEA. The CDR3 spans 13 residues. Trimming shortened V by 7 bases and J by 0 bases, and 13 bases separated the two germline ends. This CDR3 is CSGLSSDSYEQYF. CDR3 DNA sequence: TGCAGCGGCCTCTCCAGCGACTCCTACGAGCAGTACTTC.

The chain joins TRBV5-4 to TRBJ2-3; TRBD2 agrees at 13 bases. CDR3 length equals 15 residues. Unmatched junction bases numbered 4, after V lost 4 bases and J lost 5 bases. Germline CDR1 reads SGHNT; CDR2 reads YYREEE (reference sequence). In DNA, the CDR3 is TGTGCCAGCAGCCTGGGACTAGCGGGACGAGATACGCAGTATTTT. This gives the protein CASSLGLAGRDTQYF.

The gene calls are TRBV7-8 and TRBJ2-2, with a tentative D call TRBD1 (5 bases). The V gene lost 2 bases and the J gene lost 3 bases, with 10 bases spanning the gap. The CDR3 covers 15 residues. CDR1 and CDR2 from the germline V gene are SGHVS and FQNEAQ. The CDR3 loop is CASSLSGLHTGELFF. As DNA, the CDR3 is TGTGCCAGCAGCTTATCAGGGCTGCACACCGGGGAGCTGTTTTTT. Looking up the rest from reference TRBV7-8 and TRBJ2-2 gives the full variable domain: GAGVSQSPRYKVAKRGQDVALRCDPISGHVSLFWYQQALGQGPEFLTYFQNEAQLDKSGLPSDRFFAERPEGSVSTLKIQRTQQEDSAVYLCASSLSGLHTGELFFGEGSRLTVL.

The CDR3 DNA reads as TGTGCCAGCAGTGGGCCCCTGGCGGGGCCGGAAGAAAACAATGAGCAGTTCTTC. It translates to CASSGPLAGPEENNEQFF. This sequence joins TRBV25-1 and TRBJ2-1, with D possibly matching TRBD2 (6 bases). This CDR3 has 18 amino acids. Germline lookup yields CDR1 MGHDK and CDR2 SYGVNS. Trimming removed 4 bases from V and 5 bases from J, with 24 bases in between.